The clone carrying this T cell receptor (beta chain) was seen just once. This sample is part of a study of T-cell reconstitution after alpha-beta-depleted transplantation in children. Preparation of the TCRbeta library was carried out with unique molecular identifiers. One entry per CDR3 protein results from TCRdb running MiXCR on the PCR reads. Of some 500,000 distinct CDR3 sequences in the sample, 32% were seen once. The V end was cut by 5 bases, the J end by 1 base, with 9 bases between. CDR1 is ENHRY, CDR2 SYGVKD, per germline. The CDR3 totals 14 residues. The rearrangement uses TRBV10-3 and TRBJ1-5, with D tentatively TRBD1 (5 bases). This material consisted of PBMCs from the stem cell graft donor, taken from the stem cell graft. This receptor was identified in a human donor who donated a stem cell graft to a child with aplastic anemia. The CDR3 coding sequence is TGTGCCATCAGTCCGGGGGGAAGCAATCAGCCCCAGCATTTT. Its translation is CAISPGGSNQPQHF.